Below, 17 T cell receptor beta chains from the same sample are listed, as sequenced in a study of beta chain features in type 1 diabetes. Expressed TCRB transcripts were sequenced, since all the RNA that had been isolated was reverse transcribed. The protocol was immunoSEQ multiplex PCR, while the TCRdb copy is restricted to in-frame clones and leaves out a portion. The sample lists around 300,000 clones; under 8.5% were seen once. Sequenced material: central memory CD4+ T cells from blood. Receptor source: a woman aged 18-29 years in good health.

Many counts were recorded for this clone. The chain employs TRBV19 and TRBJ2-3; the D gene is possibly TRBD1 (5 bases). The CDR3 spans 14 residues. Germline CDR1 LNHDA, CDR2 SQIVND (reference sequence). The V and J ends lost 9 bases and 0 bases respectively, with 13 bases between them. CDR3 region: CASSQTASTDTQYF. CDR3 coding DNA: TGTGCCAGCAGTCAGACAGCGAGCACAGATACGCAGTATTTT.

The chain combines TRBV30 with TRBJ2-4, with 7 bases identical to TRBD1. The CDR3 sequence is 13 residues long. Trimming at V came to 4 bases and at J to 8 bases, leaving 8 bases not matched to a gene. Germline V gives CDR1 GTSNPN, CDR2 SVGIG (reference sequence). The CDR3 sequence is CAWNPRTGDIQYF. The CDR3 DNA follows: TGTGCCTGGAACCCTCGAACAGGGGACATTCAGTACTTC. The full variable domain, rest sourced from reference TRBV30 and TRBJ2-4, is SQTIHQWPATLVQPVGSPLSLECTVEGTSNPNLYWYRQAAGRGLQLLFYSVGIGQISSEVPQNLSASRPQDRQFILSSKKLLLSDSGFYLCAWNPRTGDIQYFGAGTRLSVL.

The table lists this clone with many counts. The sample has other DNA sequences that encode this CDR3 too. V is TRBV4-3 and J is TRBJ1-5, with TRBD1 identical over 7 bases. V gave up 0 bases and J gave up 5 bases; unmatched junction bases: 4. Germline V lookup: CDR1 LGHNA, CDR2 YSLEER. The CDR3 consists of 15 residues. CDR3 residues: CASSQDSDRDQPQHF. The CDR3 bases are TGCGCCAGCAGCCAAGATTCCGACAGGGATCAGCCCCAGCATTTT.

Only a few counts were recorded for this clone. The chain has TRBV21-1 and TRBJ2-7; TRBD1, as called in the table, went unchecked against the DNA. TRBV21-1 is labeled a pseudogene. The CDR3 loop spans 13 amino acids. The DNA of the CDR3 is TGTGCCAGCGTTGACAGGAGCCCCTACGAGCAGTACGTC. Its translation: CASVDRSPYEQYV.

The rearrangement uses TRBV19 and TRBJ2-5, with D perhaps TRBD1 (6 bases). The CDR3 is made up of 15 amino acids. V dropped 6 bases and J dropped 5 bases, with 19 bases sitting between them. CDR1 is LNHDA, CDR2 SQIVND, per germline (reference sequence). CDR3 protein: CASRRTGTNGETQYF. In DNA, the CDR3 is TGTGCCAGTAGACGTACCGGGACAAATGGCGAGACCCAGTACTTC.

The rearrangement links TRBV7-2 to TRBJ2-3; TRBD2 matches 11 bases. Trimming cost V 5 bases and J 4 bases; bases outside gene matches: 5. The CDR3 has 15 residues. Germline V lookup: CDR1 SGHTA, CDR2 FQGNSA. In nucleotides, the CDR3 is TGTGCCAGCAGCCGGCCGACTAGCGGGGCAGATACGCAGTATTTT. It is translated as CASSRPTSGADTQYF.

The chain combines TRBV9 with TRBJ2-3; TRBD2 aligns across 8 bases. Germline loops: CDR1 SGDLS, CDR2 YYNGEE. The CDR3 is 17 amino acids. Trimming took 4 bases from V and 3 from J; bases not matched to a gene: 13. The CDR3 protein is CASSRLSGRDGTDTQYF. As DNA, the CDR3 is TGTGCCAGCAGCCGTCTCAGCGGGAGAGATGGTACAGATACGCAGTATTTT.

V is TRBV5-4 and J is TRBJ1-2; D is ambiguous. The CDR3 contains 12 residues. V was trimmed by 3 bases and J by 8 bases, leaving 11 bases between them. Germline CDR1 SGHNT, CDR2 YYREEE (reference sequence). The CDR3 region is CASSSTVLGYTF. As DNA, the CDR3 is TGTGCCAGCAGCTCAACCGTACTCGGCTACACCTTC. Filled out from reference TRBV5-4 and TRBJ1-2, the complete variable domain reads ETGVTQSPTHLIKTRGQQVTLRCSSQSGHNTVSWYQQALGQGPQFIFQYYREEENGRGNFPPRFSGLQFPNYSSELNVNALELDDSALYLCASSSTVLGYTFGSGTRLTVV.

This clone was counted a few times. This chain's CDR3 is CASKSNGGNNEQFF. CDR3 coding DNA: TGTGCCAGCAAGTCAAATGGGGGGAACAATGAGCAGTTCTTC. The chain uses TRBV2 and TRBJ2-1; D might be TRBD2 (6 bases). The germline CDR1 and CDR2 sequences are SNHLY and FYNNEI. The CDR3 extends over 14 amino acids. With 7 bases removed from V and 5 bases from J, the gap between germline ends came to 15 bases.

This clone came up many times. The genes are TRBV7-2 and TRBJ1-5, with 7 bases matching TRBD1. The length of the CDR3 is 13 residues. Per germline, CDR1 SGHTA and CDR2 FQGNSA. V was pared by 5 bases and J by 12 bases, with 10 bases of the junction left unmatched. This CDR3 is CASSRERQGVQHF. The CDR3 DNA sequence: TGTGCCAGCAGCCGCGAAAGACAGGGCGTCCAGCATTTT.

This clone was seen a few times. CDR3 in DNA: TGTGCCATCAGTTCCTCGACAGGATTTTACGAGCAGTACGTC. Amino acid sequence: CAISSSTGFYEQYV. This chain joins TRBV10-3 and TRBJ2-7, with D perhaps matching TRBD1 (6 bases). CDR1 and CDR2 (germline): ENHRY, SYGVKD. Trimming removed 5 bases at V and 4 bases at J, with 15 bases between. The CDR3 has 14 amino acids.

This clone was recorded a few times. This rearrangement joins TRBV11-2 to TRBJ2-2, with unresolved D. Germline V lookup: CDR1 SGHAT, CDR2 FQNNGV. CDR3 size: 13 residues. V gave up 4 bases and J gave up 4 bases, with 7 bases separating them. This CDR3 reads CASSSLGTGELFF. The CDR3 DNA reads TGTGCCAGCAGCTCCCTGGGCACCGGGGAGCTGTTTTTT.

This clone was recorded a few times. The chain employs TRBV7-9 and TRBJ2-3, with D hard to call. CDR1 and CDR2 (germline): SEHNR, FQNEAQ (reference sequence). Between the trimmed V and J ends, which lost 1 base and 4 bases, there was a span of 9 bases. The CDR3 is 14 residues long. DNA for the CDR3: TGTGCCAGCAGCTTAGGCTCAGTAGCAGATACGCAGTATTTT. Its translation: CASSLGSVADTQYF.

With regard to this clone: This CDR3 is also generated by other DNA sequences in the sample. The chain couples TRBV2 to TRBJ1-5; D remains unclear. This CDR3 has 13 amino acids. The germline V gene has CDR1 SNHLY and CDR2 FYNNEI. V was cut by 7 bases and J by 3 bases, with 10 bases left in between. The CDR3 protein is CASKRDNNQPQHF. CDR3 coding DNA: TGTGCCAGCAAGCGGGATAACAATCAGCCCCAGCATTTT.

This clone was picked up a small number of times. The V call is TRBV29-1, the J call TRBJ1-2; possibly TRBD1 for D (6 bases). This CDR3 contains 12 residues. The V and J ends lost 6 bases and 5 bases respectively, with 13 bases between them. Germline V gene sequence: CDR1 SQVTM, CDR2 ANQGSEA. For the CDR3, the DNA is TGCAGCGTGACAGGATTTTCATATGGCTACACCTTC. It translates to CSVTGFSYGYTF.

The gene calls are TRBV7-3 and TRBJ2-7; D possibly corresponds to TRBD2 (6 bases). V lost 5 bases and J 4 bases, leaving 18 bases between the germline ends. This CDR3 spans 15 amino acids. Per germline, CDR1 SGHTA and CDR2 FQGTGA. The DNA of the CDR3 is TGTGCCAGCAGCCCGGGGCGGGATATACAGTACGAGCAGTACTTC. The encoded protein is CASSPGRDIQYEQYF.

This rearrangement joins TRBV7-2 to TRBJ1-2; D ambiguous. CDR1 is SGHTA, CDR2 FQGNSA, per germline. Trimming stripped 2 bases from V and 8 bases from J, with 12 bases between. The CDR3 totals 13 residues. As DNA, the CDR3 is TGTGCCAGCAGCTTACGGGCAGAGGGAGGCTACACCTTC. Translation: CASSLRAEGGYTF.